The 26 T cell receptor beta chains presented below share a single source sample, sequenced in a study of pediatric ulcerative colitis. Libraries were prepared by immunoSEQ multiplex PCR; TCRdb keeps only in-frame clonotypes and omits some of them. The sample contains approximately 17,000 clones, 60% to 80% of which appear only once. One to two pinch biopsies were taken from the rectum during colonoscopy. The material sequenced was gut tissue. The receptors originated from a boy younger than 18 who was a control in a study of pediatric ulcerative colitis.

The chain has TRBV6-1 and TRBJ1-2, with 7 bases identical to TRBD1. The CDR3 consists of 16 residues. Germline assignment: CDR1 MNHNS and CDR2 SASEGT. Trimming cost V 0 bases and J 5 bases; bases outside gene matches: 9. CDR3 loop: CASSEAETGTPYGYTF. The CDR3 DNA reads TGTGCCAGCAGTGAAGCAGAGACAGGGACCCCTTATGGCTACACCTTC.

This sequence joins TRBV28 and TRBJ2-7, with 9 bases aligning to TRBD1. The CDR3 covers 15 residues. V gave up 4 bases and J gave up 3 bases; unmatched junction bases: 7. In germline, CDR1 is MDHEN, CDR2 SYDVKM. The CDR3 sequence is CASSWVQGARYEQYF. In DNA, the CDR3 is TGTGCCAGCAGTTGGGTACAGGGGGCGCGCTACGAGCAGTACTTC. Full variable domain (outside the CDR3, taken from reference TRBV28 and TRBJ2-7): DVKVTQSSRYLVKRTGEKVFLECVQDMDHENMFWYRQDPGLGLRLIYFSYDVKMKEKGDIPEGYSVSREKKERFSLILESASTNQTSMYLCASSWVQGARYEQYFGPGTRLTVT.

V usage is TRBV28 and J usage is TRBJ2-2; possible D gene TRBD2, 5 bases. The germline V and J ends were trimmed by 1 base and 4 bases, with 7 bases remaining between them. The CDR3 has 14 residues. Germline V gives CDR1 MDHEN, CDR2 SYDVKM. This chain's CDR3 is CASSLSGSTGELFF. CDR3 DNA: TGTGCCAGCAGTTTATCGGGGAGCACCGGGGAGCTGTTTTTT. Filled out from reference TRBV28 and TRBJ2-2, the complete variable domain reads DVKVTQSSRYLVKRTGEKVFLECVQDMDHENMFWYRQDPGLGLRLIYFSYDVKMKEKGDIPEGYSVSREKKERFSLILESASTNQTSMYLCASSLSGSTGELFFGEGSRLTVL.

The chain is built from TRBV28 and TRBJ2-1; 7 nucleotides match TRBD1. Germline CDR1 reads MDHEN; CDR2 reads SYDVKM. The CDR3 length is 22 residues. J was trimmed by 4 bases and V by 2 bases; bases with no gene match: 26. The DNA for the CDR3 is TGTGCCAGCAGTTTACCCTCTTACGACAGGGTTCCCAATCCCCCCCATTACAATGAGCAGTTCTTC. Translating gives CASSLPSYDRVPNPPHYNEQFF. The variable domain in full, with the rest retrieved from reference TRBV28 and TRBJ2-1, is DVKVTQSSRYLVKRTGEKVFLECVQDMDHENMFWYRQDPGLGLRLIYFSYDVKMKEKGDIPEGYSVSREKKERFSLILESASTNQTSMYLCASSLPSYDRVPNPPHYNEQFFGPGTRLTVL.

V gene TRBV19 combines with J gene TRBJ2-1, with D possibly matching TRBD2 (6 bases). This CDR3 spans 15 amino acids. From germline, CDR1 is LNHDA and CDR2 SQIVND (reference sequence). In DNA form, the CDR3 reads TGTGCTTATGTAGCGGCCTACCCCTCCCTGAGTCTCCGGTTCTTC. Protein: CAYVAAYPSLSLRFF.

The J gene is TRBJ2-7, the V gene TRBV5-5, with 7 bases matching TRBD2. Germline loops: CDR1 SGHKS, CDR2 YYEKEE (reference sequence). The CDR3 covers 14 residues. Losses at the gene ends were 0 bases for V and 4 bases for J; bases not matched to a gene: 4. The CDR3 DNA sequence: TGTGCCAGCAGCTTGGGGAGCGGGGATTACGAGCAGTACTTC. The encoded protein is CASSLGSGDYEQYF.

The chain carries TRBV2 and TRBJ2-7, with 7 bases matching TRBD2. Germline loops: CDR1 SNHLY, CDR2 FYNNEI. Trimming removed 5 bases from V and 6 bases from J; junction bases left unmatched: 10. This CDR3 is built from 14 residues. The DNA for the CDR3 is TGTGCCAGCAGTCTCACCGGGACTATGGGCGAGCAGTACTTC. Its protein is CASSLTGTMGEQYF.

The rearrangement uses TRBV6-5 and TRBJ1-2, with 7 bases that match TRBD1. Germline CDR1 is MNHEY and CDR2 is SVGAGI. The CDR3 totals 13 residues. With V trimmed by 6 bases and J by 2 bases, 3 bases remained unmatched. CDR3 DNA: TGTGCCAGCAGCCAGGACAGGAACTATGGCTACACCTTC. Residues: CASSQDRNYGYTF.

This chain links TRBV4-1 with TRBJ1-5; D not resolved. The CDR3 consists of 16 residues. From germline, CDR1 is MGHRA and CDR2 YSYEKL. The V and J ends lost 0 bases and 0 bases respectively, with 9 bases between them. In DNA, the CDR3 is TGCGCCAGCAGCCAAGATCAGAGTTCTAGCAATCAGCCCCAGCATTTT. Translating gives CASSQDQSSSNQPQHF.

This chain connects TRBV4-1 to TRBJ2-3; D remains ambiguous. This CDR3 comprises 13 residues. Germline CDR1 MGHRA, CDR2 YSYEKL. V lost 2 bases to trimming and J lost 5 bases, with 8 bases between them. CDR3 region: CASSQTFVDTQYF. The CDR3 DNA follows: TGCGCCAGCAGCCAAACATTCGTAGATACGCAGTATTTT.

CDR3 sequence reads: CAWDHWTGAVGQFF. In DNA, the CDR3 is TGTGCCTGGGACCACTGGACAGGGGCAGTTGGGCAGTTCTTC. This chain joins TRBV30 and TRBJ2-1; 9 nucleotides agree with TRBD1. The CDR3 runs 14 residues. Germline lookup yields CDR1 GTSNPN and CDR2 SVGIG (reference sequence). The J segment lost 12 bases and the V segment lost 5 bases, leaving 14 bases of the junction unmatched. The full variable domain, its missing parts supplied by reference TRBV30 and TRBJ2-1, is SQTIHQWPATLVQPVGSPLSLECTVEGTSNPNLYWYRQAAGRGLQLLFYSVGIGQISSEVPQNLSASRPQDRQFILSSKKLLLSDSGFYLCAWDHWTGAVGQFFGPGTRLTVL.

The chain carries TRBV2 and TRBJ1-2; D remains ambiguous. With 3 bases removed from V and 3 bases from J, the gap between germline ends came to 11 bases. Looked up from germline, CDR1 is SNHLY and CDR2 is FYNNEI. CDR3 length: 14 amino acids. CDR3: CASSERAPYYGYTF. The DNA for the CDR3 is TGTGCCAGCAGTGAGCGGGCCCCATACTATGGCTACACCTTC.

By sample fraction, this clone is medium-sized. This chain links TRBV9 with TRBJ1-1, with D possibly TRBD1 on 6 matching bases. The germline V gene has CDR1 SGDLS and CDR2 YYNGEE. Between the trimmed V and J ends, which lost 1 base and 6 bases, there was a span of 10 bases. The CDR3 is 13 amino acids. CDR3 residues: CASSVTGQSEAFF. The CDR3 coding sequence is TGTGCCAGCAGCGTAACCGGACAGTCTGAAGCTTTCTTT.

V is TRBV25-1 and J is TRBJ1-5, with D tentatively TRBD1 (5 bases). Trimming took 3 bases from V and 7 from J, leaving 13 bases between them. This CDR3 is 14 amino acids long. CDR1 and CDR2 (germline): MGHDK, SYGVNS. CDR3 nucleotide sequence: TGTGCCAGCAGTGATTTGCAGGGAATCCAGCCCCAGCATTTT. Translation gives CASSDLQGIQPQHF.

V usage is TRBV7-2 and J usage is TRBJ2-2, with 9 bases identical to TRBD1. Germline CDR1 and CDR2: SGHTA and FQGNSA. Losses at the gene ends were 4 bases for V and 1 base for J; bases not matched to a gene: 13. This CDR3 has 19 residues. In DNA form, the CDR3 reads TGTGCCAGCAGCTACATTTTCTTCCGGGACAGGGAGAACACCGGGGAGCTGTTTTTT. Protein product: CASSYIFFRDRENTGELFF.

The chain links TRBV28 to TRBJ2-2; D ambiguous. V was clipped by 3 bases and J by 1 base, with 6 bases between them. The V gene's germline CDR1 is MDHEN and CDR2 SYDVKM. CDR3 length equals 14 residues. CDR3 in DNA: TGTGCCAGCAGTTTCTCCCTGAACACCGGGGAGCTGTTTTTT. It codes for CASSFSLNTGELFF.

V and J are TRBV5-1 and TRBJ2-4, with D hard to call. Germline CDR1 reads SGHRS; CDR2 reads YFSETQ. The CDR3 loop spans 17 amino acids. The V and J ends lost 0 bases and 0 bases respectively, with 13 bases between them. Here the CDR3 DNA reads TGCGCCAGCAGCTTGGGGCACGAAGCCGGAGCCAAAAACATTCAGTACTTC. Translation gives CASSLGHEAGAKNIQYF.

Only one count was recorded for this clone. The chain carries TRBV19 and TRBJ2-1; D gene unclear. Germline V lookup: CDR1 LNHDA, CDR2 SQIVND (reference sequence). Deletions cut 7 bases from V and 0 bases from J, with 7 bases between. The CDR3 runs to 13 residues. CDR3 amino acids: CASKGSSYNEQFF. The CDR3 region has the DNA TGTGCCAGTAAGGGCAGCTCCTACAATGAGCAGTTCTTC.

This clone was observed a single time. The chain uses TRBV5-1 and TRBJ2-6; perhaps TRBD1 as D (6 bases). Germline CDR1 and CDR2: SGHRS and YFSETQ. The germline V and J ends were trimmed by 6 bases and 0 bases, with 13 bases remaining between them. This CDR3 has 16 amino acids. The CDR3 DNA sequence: TGCGCCAGCACGGTAGGGGGTCTCTCTGGGGCCAACGTCCTGACTTTC. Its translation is CASTVGGLSGANVLTF.

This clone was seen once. CDR3 sequence: CASSLGNVGTEAFF. CDR3 nucleotides: TGTGCCAGCAGCTTAGGTAACGTGGGCACTGAAGCTTTCTTT. This chain joins TRBV7-6 and TRBJ1-1; D not resolved. CDR3 length equals 14 residues. Germline CDR1 and CDR2: SGHVS and FNYEAQ. Trimming took 1 base from V and 4 from J, leaving 10 bases between them.

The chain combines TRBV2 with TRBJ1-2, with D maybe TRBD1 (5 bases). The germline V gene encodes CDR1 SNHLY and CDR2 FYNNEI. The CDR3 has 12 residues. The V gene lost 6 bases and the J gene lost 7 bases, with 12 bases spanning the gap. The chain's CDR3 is CASSDQGGGYTF. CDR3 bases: TGTGCCAGCAGCGACCAGGGAGGTGGCTACACCTTC.

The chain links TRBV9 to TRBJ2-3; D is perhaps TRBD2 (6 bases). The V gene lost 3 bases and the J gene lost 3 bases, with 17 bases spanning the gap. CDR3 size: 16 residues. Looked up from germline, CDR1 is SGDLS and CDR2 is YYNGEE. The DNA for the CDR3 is TGTGCCAGCAGCGCACCGGCGGCCGGGGGTACAGATACGCAGTATTTT. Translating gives CASSAPAAGGTDTQYF.

The CDR3, as DNA: TGTGCCAGCAGCTTGTTTCCGGATGAGCAGTTCTTC. Translation gives CASSLFPDEQFF. The chain combines TRBV7-6 with TRBJ2-1; D is uncertain. The CDR3 loop spans 12 amino acids. Germline values: CDR1 SGHVS, CDR2 FNYEAQ. V lost 3 bases to trimming and J lost 8 bases, with 8 bases between them.

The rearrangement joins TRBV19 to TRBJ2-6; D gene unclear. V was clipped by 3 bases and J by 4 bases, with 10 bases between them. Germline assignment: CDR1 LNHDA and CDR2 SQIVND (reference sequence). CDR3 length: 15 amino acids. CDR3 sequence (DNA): TGTGCCAGTAGTATGAGGCTTGCCGGGGCCAACGTCCTGACTTTC. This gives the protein CASSMRLAGANVLTF.

The CDR3 sequence: CSPKQENIQYF. The CDR3 nucleotides are TGCAGTCCAAAACAGGAAAACATTCAGTACTTC. The J gene is TRBJ2-4, the V gene TRBV20-1; TRBD1 is a possible D gene (5 bases). The V end was cut by 8 bases, the J end by 5 bases, with 10 bases between. CDR1 is DFQATT, CDR2 SNEGSKA, per germline (reference sequence). CDR3 length equals 11 residues.

CDR3 sequence reads: CAISDGDRENQPQHF. The CDR3 DNA reads as TGTGCCATCAGTGATGGGGACAGGGAGAATCAGCCCCAGCATTTT. This sequence joins TRBV10-3 and TRBJ1-5; 9 bases align to TRBD1. Germline loops: CDR1 ENHRY, CDR2 SYGVKD. V trimming: 3 bases; J trimming: 4 bases; junction bases outside the gene matches: 4. The CDR3 covers 15 residues.